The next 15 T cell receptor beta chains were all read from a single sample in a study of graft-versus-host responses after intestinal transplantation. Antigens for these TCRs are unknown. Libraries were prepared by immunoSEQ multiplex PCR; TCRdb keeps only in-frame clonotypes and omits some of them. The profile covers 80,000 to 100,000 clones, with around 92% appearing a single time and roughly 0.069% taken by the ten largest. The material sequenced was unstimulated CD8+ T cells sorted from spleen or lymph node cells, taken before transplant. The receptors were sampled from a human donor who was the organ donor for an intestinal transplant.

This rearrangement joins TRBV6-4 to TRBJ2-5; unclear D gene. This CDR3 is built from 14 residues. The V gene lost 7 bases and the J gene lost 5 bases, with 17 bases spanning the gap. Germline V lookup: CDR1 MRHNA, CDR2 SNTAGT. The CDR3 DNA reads TGTGCCAGCAAGCCCGTTTCCGGAGACGAGACCCAGTACTTC. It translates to CASKPVSGDETQYF.

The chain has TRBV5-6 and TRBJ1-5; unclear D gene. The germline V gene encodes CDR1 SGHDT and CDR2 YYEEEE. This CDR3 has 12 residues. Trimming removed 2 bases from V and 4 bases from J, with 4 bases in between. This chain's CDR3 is CASSFYNQPQHF. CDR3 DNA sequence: TGTGCCAGCAGCTTTTATAATCAGCCCCAGCATTTT.

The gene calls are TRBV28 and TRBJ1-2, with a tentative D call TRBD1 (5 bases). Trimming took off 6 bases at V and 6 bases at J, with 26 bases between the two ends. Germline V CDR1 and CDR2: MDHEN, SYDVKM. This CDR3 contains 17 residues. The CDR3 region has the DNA TGTGCCAGCAGCAGATGGGGGGGTCAGGTTCATATGGATGGCTACACCTTC. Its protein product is CASSRWGGQVHMDGYTF.

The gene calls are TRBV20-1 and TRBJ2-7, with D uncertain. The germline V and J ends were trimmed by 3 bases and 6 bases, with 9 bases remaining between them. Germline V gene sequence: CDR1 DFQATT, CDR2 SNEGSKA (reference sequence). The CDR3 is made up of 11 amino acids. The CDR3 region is CSARFSGEQYF. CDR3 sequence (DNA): TGCAGTGCTAGGTTCAGTGGCGAGCAGTACTTC.

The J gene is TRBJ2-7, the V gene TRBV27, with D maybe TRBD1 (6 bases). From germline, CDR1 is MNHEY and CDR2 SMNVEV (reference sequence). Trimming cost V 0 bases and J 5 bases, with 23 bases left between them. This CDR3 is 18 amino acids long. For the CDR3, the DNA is TGTGCCAGCAGTTTATCTATTGGGGGCGGCCAGGGTGTCGACGAGCAGTACTTC. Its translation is CASSLSIGGGQGVDEQYF.

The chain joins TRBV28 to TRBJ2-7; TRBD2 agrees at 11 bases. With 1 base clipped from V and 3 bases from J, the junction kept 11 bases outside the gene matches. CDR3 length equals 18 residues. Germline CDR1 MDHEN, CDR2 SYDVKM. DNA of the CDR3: TGTGCCAGCAGTTTATTAGGCGGGATACTAGCGGGAGACTACGAGCAGTACTTC. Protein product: CASSLLGGILAGDYEQYF.

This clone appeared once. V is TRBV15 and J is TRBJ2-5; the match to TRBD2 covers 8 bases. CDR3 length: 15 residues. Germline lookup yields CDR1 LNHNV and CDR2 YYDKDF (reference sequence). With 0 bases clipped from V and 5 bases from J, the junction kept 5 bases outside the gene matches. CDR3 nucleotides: TGTGCCACCAGCAGAGAGAGCGGGGGAGGGGAGACCCAGTACTTC. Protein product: CATSRESGGGETQYF. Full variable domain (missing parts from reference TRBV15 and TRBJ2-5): DAMVIQNPRYQVTQFGKPVTLSCSQTLNHNVMYWYQQKSSQAPKLLFHYYDKDFNNEADTPDNFQSRRPNTSFCFLDIRSPGLGDTAMYLCATSRESGGGETQYFGPGTRLLVL.

DNA for the CDR3: TGTGCCAGCAGCTCGTTACCCGAGGGCAATCAGCCCCAGCATTTT. Translated: CASSSLPEGNQPQHF. This chain connects TRBV7-8 to TRBJ1-5; D gene ambiguous. The CDR3 loop spans 15 amino acids. Trimming removed 4 bases at V and 2 bases at J, with 12 bases between. Germline loops: CDR1 SGHVS, CDR2 FQNEAQ.

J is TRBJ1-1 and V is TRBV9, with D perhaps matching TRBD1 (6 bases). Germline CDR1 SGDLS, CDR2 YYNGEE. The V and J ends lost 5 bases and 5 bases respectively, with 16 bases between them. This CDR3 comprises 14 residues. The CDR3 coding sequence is TGTGCCAGCAGGGCTACAGGGACCAGTACTGAAGCTTTCTTT. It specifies CASRATGTSTEAFF.

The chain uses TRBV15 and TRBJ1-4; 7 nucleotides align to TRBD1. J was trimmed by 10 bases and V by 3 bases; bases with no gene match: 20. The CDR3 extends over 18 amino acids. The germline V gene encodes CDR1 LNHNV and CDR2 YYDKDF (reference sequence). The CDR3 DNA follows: TGTGCCACCAGCAGCGGGGGCTTAACAGGGGTGAATTGGGGAAAACTGTTTTTT. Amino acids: CATSSGGLTGVNWGKLFF. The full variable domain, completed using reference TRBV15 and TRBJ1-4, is DAMVIQNPRYQVTQFGKPVTLSCSQTLNHNVMYWYQQKSSQAPKLLFHYYDKDFNNEADTPDNFQSRRPNTSFCFLDIRSPGLGDTAMYLCATSSGGLTGVNWGKLFFGSGTQLSVL.

The CDR3 loop reads CASSSNRGGNEQYF. CDR3 nucleotides: TGTGCCAGCAGCTCGAACAGGGGGGGAAACGAGCAGTACTTC. V and J are TRBV7-8 and TRBJ2-7; a weak D match, TRBD1 (8 bases). Between the trimmed V and J ends, which lost 4 bases and 5 bases, there was a span of 15 bases. CDR1 SGHVS and CDR2 FQNEAQ come from the germline V gene. The CDR3 length is 14 residues.

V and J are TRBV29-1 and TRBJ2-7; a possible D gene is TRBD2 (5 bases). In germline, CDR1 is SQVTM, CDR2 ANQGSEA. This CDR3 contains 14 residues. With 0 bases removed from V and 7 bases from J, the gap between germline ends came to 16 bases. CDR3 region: CSVEDGQLGEEQYF. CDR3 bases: TGCAGCGTTGAAGATGGGCAGCTCGGGGAGGAGCAGTACTTC.

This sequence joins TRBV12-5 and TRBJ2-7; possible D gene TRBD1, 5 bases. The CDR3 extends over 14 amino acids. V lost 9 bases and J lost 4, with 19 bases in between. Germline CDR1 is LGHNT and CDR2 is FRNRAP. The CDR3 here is CASNNQGVGYEQYF. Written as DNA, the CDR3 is TGTGCTAGCAATAATCAGGGTGTAGGGTACGAGCAGTACTTC.

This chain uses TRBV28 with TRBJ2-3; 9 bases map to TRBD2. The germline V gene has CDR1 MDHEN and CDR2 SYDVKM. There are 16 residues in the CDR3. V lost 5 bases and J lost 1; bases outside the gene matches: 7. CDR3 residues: CASSAIGGGGTDTQYF. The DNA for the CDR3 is TGTGCCAGCAGTGCTATAGGCGGGGGGGGCACAGATACGCAGTATTTT. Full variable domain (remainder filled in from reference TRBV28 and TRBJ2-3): DVKVTQSSRYLVKRTGEKVFLECVQDMDHENMFWYRQDPGLGLRLIYFSYDVKMKEKGDIPEGYSVSREKKERFSLILESASTNQTSMYLCASSAIGGGGTDTQYFGPGTRLTVL.

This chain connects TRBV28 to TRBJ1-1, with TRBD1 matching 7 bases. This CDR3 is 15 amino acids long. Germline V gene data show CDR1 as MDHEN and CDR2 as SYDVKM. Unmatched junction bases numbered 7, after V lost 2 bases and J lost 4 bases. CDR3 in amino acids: CASSLGGTETTEAFF. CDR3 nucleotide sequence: TGTGCCAGCAGTTTAGGGGGGACAGAGACCACTGAAGCTTTCTTT.